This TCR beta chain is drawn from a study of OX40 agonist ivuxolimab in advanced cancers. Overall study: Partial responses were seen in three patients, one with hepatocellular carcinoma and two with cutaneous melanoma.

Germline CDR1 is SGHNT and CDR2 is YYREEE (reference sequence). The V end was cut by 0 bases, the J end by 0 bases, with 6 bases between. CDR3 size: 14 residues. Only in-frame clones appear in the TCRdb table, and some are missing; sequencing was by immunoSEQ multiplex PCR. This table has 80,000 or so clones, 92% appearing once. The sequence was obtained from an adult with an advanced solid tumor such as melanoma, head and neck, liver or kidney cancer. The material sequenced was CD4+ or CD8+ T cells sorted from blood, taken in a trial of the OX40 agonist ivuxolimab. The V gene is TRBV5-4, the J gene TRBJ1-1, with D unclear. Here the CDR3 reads CASSLDGLNTEAFF. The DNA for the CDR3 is TGTGCCAGCAGCTTGGACGGACTGAACACTGAAGCTTTCTTT.